This T cell receptor beta chain derives from a study of shared clonotypes between healthy human individuals. Overall study: A donor's plate count was three for CD4 naive and three for CD4 memory; CD8 naive had two and CD8 memory one. Study-wide findings and caveats: Donor clonotype sharing was expected to depend on sequencing depth.

The CDR3 extends over 15 amino acids. The V segment lost 5 bases and the J segment 3 bases; nucleotides outside the gene matches: 9. Per germline, CDR1 SEHNR and CDR2 FQNEAQ (reference sequence). In regard to this clone: Its antigen is as yet unknown.

Per the study methods: Filtering differed since immunoSEQ provided only junctions, with no quality scores. TCRdb's copy holds only in-frame clones and misses some; the assay was immunoSEQ multiplex PCR. That table supplies the V and J calls and clone size; D and trimming were determined from the DNA. Here the sample spans fewer than 400,000 clones, approximately 74% being singletons. What was sequenced was memory CD4+ T cells sorted from blood. Subset of the sample: CD45RA-negative fraction. This sequence originates from a man in his thirties or forties in good health. The rearrangement uses TRBV7-9 and TRBJ2-5, with 7 bases that match TRBD1. The CDR3 DNA sequence: TGTGCCAGCAGCCCGACAGGGTACAATAAAGAGACCCAGTACTTC. Translating gives CASSPTGYNKETQYF.